These 11 T cell receptor beta chains were sequenced from one sample in a study of blood T cell repertoires in COVID-19. Here immunoSEQ multiplex PCR was the method, and the copy in TCRdb shows in-frame clones only, minus some. In the table there are some 160,000 clones, over 80% of which are singletons. The sequencing sample was made of peripheral blood. These receptor sequences come from a man in his 70s who had recovered from COVID-19.

The gene calls are TRBV6-5 and TRBJ2-5, with 8 bases aligning to TRBD1. The CDR3 spans 15 residues. Germline loops: CDR1 MNHEY, CDR2 SVGAGI. V shed 6 bases and J 4 bases; nucleotides not matched to a gene: 10. The CDR3, as DNA: TGTGCCAGCAGCCGGACTCGACAGGGGCCAGAGACCCAGTACTTC. This sequence encodes CASSRTRQGPETQYF.

The gene calls are TRBV27 and TRBJ1-2; 9 bases line up with TRBD1. Germline CDR1 MNHEY, CDR2 SMNVEV (reference sequence). Trimming took 4 bases from V and 7 from J; bases not matched to a gene: 4. The CDR3 spans 13 residues. CDR3: CASSYRTGVGYTF. Here the CDR3 DNA reads TGTGCCAGCAGTTATAGGACAGGGGTTGGCTACACCTTC.

This chain connects TRBV15 to TRBJ2-3, with a tentative D call TRBD1 (6 bases). CDR3 length: 16 amino acids. The V and J ends lost 3 bases and 5 bases respectively, with 18 bases between them. Germline CDR1 LNHNV, CDR2 YYDKDF (reference sequence). In nucleotides, the CDR3 is TGTGCCACCAGCAGCGGCCCCAGGGGAATGGGAGATACGCAGTATTTT. Residues: CATSSGPRGMGDTQYF.

The rearrangement links TRBV6-5 to TRBJ1-1; D call uncertain. This CDR3 comprises 12 residues. The V gene's germline CDR1 is MNHEY and CDR2 SVGAGI. V was cut by 8 bases and J by 3 bases, with 10 bases left in between. The CDR3 is CASSKRDTEAFF. CDR3 DNA: TGTGCCAGCTCAAAGAGGGACACTGAAGCTTTCTTT.

The V call is TRBV19, the J call TRBJ1-1, with TRBD1 as a possible D gene (5 bases). V shed 1 base and J shed 12 bases, with 9 bases lying between them. The CDR3 runs 11 residues. Looked up from germline, CDR1 is LNHDA and CDR2 is SQIVND (reference sequence). The CDR3 region has the DNA TGTGCCAGTAGTATAGCAGGGATCCCTTTCTTT. Protein sequence: CASSIAGIPFF. The whole variable domain, filled in from reference TRBV19 and TRBJ1-1, reads DGGITQSPKYLFRKEGQNVTLSCEQNLNHDAMYWYRQDPGQGLRLIYYSQIVNDFQKGDIAEGYSVSREKKESFPLTVTSAQKNPTAFYLCASSIAGIPFFGQGTRLTVV.

The gene calls are TRBV30 and TRBJ2-7, with D perhaps matching TRBD1 (6 bases). Germline lookup yields CDR1 GTSNPN and CDR2 SVGIG (reference sequence). The CDR3 is made up of 13 amino acids. Trimming cost V 7 bases and J 7 bases, with 20 bases left between them. CDR3: CASEPGHSREQYF. The CDR3 nucleotides are TGTGCCTCCGAGCCGGGACACTCGAGGGAGCAGTACTTC.

The chain joins TRBV2 to TRBJ2-1, with 7 nucleotides matching TRBD2. The V segment lost 5 bases and the J segment 5 bases; nucleotides outside the gene matches: 3. The CDR3 is 13 amino acids. Germline V gene sequence: CDR1 SNHLY, CDR2 FYNNEI. Here the CDR3 reads CASSSGTDNEQFF. The CDR3 bases are TGTGCCAGCAGTAGCGGGACGGACAATGAGCAGTTCTTC.

The V gene is TRBV9, the J gene TRBJ2-1, with 13 bases matching TRBD2. The CDR3 is made up of 18 amino acids. Germline-derived CDR1 and CDR2 are SGDLS and YYNGEE. V lost 4 bases, J lost 1 base, and 8 bases stayed unmatched. The CDR3 sequence: CASSPGLAGDMSYNEQFF. In DNA form, the CDR3 reads TGTGCCAGCAGCCCCGGACTAGCGGGAGATATGTCCTACAATGAGCAGTTCTTC. The full variable domain, rest sourced from reference TRBV9 and TRBJ2-1, is DSGVTQTPKHLITATGQRVTLRCSPRSGDLSVYWYQQSLDQGLQFLIQYYNGEERAKGNILERFSAQQFPDLHSELNLSSLELGDSALYFCASSPGLAGDMSYNEQFFGPGTRLTVL.

The rearrangement joins TRBV10-3 to TRBJ2-7; perhaps TRBD1 as D (6 bases). In germline, CDR1 is ENHRY, CDR2 SYGVKD. This CDR3 has 13 residues. Deletions cut 2 bases from V and 2 bases from J, with 7 bases between. This CDR3 reads CAISEGGTYEQYF. For the CDR3, the DNA is TGTGCCATCAGTGAGGGGGGCACCTACGAGCAGTACTTC.

This clone was detected once. The gene calls are TRBV19 and TRBJ2-6; D may be TRBD1 (5 bases). The CDR3 covers 17 residues. V shed 5 bases and J shed 0 bases, with 14 bases lying between them. Germline V gene data show CDR1 as LNHDA and CDR2 as SQIVND (reference sequence). The CDR3 region is CASSAGSFPSGANVLTF. Here the CDR3 DNA reads TGTGCCAGTAGTGCAGGGTCATTTCCCTCTGGGGCCAACGTCCTGACTTTC.

V is TRBV5-5 and J is TRBJ2-3; D might be TRBD2 (5 bases). This CDR3 region has 15 residues. From germline, CDR1 is SGHKS and CDR2 YYEKEE (reference sequence). With 3 bases removed from V and 0 bases from J, the gap between germline ends came to 11 bases. Here the CDR3 reads CASSSAAVSTDTQYF. For the CDR3, the DNA is TGTGCCAGCAGCTCGGCAGCGGTTAGCACAGATACGCAGTATTTT.